This record concerns one T cell receptor (beta chain) sequence. Its antigen is not yet known. Base qualities are not at hand, and no much larger clone is one base apart. The entry originates in a study of T cells in Graves' hyperthyroidism and ophthalmopathy (dated by TCRdb to 2018 to 2020). Regarding the study in general: Peripheral blood samples were taken at initial diagnosis, before any treatment was given. For training and testing, the roughly 100 patients in the discovery cohort were randomly divided in a 7:3 ratio. Once sampling was done, hyperthyroidism patients were given methimazole at a starting dose of 30 mg daily, whereas ophthalmopathy patients were given high-dose intravenous methylprednisolone. Whether ophthalmopathy could be predicted prospectively was tested in an independent validation cohort made up of 18 hyperthyroidism patients plus 17 patients who later progressed to ophthalmopathy. A discovery cohort of about 96 patients, fewer than 50 with Graves' ophthalmopathy and about 58 with stable Graves' hyperthyroidism, was used to find distinguishing TCR V-J signatures. Thyroid tissue and blood T-cell repertoires from six Graves' hyperthyroidism patients were also compared in the study. According to the paper, TCR Vbeta CDR3 sequencing was carried out on 135 peripheral blood samples, which came from under 50 ophthalmopathy, around 74 hyperthyroidism and around 17 progressor patients. What the authors observed across the whole study: A 13 V-J signature model separated ophthalmopathy from stable hyperthyroidism, with roughly 88% sensitivity and about 81% specificity in cross-validation and 80%/75% in testing. In validation, the model predicted progression to ophthalmopathy a median of around 6.5 months before onset, with roughly 70% sensitivity and nearly 75% specificity. Blood samples also contained most of the expanded thyroid clonotypes (frequency above 0.001), which suggests that blood repertoires may reflect thyroid immune responses. Sample size was not statistically predetermined, and investigators were not blinded to group allocation.

The TCR beta CDR3 regions were amplified from the RNA transcripts. For the first round of RT-PCR on the TCR CDR3, the HTBI primer set was used together with the Qiagen OneStep RT-PCR kit. Libraries were constructed in a second round of multiplex PCR, after which size selection and purification were carried out. Libraries were sequenced paired-end with 100 bp reads on an Illumina HiSeq2000. Processing in the source paper ran as follows. SOAPnuke was used to process the raw data, with reads discarded if the reads contained adapters or uncalled bases, had a mean Phred below 15, or lacked an exact constant-primer or identifier match. COPE v1.2.5 was used to merge high-quality paired reads, and clonotypes were defined as unique nucleotide sequences. Clonotypes were aligned to IMGT TRBV, TRBD and TRBJ reference segments using MiTCR v1.1. Analysis was restricted to V-J combinations with a frequency above 0.0001, which covered roughly 99% of repertoires. The TCS score was defined as F50 (clonal expansion) divided by E x V (chaos), with BLOSUM62-based TCRdist calculated between CDR3 peptides within each V-J. Welch's t-statistics and random forest reduced 500 to 650 V-J features to about 12, which were used in a naive Bayes classifier (R e1071). TCRdb trimmed the raw reads at Q25, called clones with MiXCR and kept productive beta chains. Entries are consolidated by CDR3 protein sequence, retaining the most common genes and DNA. The V and J calls come from TCRdb's annotation, not from the publication. The sample contains a few hundred thousand distinct CDR3 sequences, approximately 14% of them found a single time. Clones ranked in the top ten supply less than 6% of the sample.

Hyperthyroidism patients were newly diagnosed, had a disease duration of under 2 months, and were aged 18 to 65 years. Any patient with an uncontrolled infection, another autoimmune disease, pregnancy or lactation was excluded. Clinical symptoms, serum thyroxine and TRAb, thyroid ultrasound, and orbital computed tomography formed the basis for the diagnoses. Blood from progressor patients was drawn when they were first diagnosed with hyperthyroidism, before any ophthalmopathy symptoms appeared. PBMCs were isolated from 8 to 10 ml of fresh peripheral blood by Ficoll-Paque density gradient centrifugation. Progressor patients were defined as those initially diagnosed with Graves' hyperthyroidism in whom ophthalmopathy developed during follow-up. Total RNA was extracted with Trizol reagent, and quality was checked on an Agilent 2100 Bioanalyzer. As encoded in the germline V gene (reference sequence), CDR1 is DFQATT while CDR2 is SNEGSKA. Taken from cysteine to phenylalanine, the CDR3 has 13 residues. The only DNA kept is the CDR3, 39 bases in frame from the first base. At the junction V is shortened by 1 base and J by 3 bases, with 9 bases in between.

The rearrangement combines TRBV20-1 with TRBJ2-5, with the D gene uncertain. This TCR derives from a woman in her 30s with Graves' hyperthyroidism that later progressed to Graves' ophthalmopathy. The sequencing sample was made of blood. Here the CDR3 is given as CSARAFGEETQYF. The DNA is as follows: TGCAGTGCTAGAGCTTTTGGGGAAGAGACCCAGTACTTC.